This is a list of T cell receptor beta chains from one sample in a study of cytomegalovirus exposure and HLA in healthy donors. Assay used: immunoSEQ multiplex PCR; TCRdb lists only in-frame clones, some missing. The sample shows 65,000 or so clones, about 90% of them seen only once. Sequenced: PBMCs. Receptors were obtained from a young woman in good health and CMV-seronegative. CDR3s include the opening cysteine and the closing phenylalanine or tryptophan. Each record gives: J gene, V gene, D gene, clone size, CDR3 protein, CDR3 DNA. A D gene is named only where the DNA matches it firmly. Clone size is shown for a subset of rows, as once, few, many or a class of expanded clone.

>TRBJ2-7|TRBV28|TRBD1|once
CASRRTGGVEQYF
TGTGCCAGCAGACGGACAGGGGGCGTCGAGCAGTACTTC
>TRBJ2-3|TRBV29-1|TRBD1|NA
CSVEGTGAPGTQYF
TGCAGCGTTGAAGGGACAGGGGCCCCAGGTACGCAGTATTTT
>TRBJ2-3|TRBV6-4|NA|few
CASSDEGGTDTQYF
TGTGCCAGCAGTGACGAGGGGGGCACAGATACGCAGTATTTT
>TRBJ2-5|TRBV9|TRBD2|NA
CASSSRGGGETQYF
TGTGCCAGCAGCAGCCGGGGCGGGGGAGAGACCCAGTACTTC
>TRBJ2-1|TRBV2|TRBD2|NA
CARDTNSGGEQFF
TGTGCCAGAGATACCAATAGCGGGGGGGAGCAGTTCTTC
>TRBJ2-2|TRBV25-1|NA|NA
CASRPQHNTGELFF
TGTGCCAGCAGGCCACAACATAACACCGGGGAGCTGTTTTTT
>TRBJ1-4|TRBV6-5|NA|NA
CASSKTEINEKLFF
TGTGCCAGCAGTAAGACAGAGATTAATGAAAAACTGTTTTTT
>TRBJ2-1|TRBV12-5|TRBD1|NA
CASGYPLPRDRGLYNEQFF
TGTGCTAGTGGTTACCCACTACCCCGGGACAGGGGGCTCTACAATGAGCAGTTCTTC
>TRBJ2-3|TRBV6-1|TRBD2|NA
CASIRAGDSKDTQYF
TGTGCCAGCATCAGAGCGGGGGATTCGAAAGATACGCAGTATTTT
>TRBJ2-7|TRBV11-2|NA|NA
CASSLAGVSEQYF
TGTGCCAGCAGCTTAGCGGGAGTATCCGAGCAGTACTTC
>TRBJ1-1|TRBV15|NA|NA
CATSRDRGGYTEAFF
TGTGCCACCAGCAGAGATCGGGGGGGTTATACTGAAGCTTTCTTT